This passage covers 11 T cell receptor beta chains from one sample sequenced in a study of technical replicates of blood from several donors. The assay was immunoSEQ multiplex PCR, and TCRdb's table has in-frame clones only and misses some. Among 90,000 or so clones, just under 95% were seen once, and the ten largest hold under 0.4%. Sequenced sample: T cells isolated from PBMCs. The receptors were gathered from a human donor in good health.

V usage is TRBV11-3 and J usage is TRBJ2-7, with 11 bases matching TRBD1. This CDR3 contains 15 residues. V shed 1 base and J 3 bases; nucleotides not matched to a gene: 2. Germline CDR1 is SGHNT and CDR2 is YENEEA. This CDR3 reads CASSLAGTGGYEQYF. The CDR3, as DNA: TGTGCCAGCAGCTTAGCCGGGACAGGGGGCTACGAGCAGTACTTC.

CDR3 nucleotide sequence: TGTGCCACCAGCGAGGCGCTTGGGGCGAGTAATCAGCCCCAGCATTTT. This translates into CATSEALGASNQPQHF. The chain joins TRBV15 to TRBJ1-5; tentative D call: TRBD1 (5 bases). The ends were cut back, 5 bases at V and 4 bases at J, with 18 bases in the middle. Germline CDR1 and CDR2: LNHNV and YYDKDF (reference sequence). The CDR3 is made up of 16 amino acids.

The chain joins TRBV19 to TRBJ1-1, with 8 bases aligning to TRBD1. The CDR3 has 14 amino acids. With 0 bases clipped from V and 3 bases from J, the junction kept 0 bases outside the gene matches. Per germline, CDR1 LNHDA and CDR2 SQIVND (reference sequence). The CDR3 nucleotides read TGTGCCAGTAGTATAGAGGACAGGGACACTGAAGCTTTCTTT. Protein product: CASSIEDRDTEAFF.

The gene calls are TRBV27 and TRBJ2-1, with D possibly TRBD1 on 5 matching bases. Looked up from germline, CDR1 is MNHEY and CDR2 is SMNVEV (reference sequence). The CDR3 consists of 13 residues. V lost 5 bases, J lost 5 bases, and 10 bases lay in between. The CDR3 protein is CASSLLGHNEQFF. CDR3 DNA: TGTGCCAGCAGTCTTCTGGGGCACAATGAGCAGTTCTTC.

In this sample, this clone turned up once. The chain couples TRBV7-5 to TRBJ1-2. TRBV7-5 is listed as a pseudogene. CDR3 length equals 13 residues. The CDR3 DNA sequence: TGTGTCAGAAGCTTAACGGAGAACTATGGCTACACCTTC. This gives the protein CVRSLTENYGYTF.

V is TRBV19 and J is TRBJ2-2; a weak D match, TRBD1 (5 bases). This CDR3 region has 13 residues. CDR1 LNHDA and CDR2 SQIVND come from the germline V gene (reference sequence). Trimming left V 7 bases short and J 2 bases short, with 8 bases between. The CDR3 protein is CASNQGNTGELFF. CDR3 nucleotide sequence: TGTGCCAGTAATCAGGGCAACACCGGGGAGCTGTTTTTT.

This clone was seen a single time. This chain connects TRBV28 to TRBJ1-2; perhaps TRBD1 as D (6 bases). V lost 3 bases and J lost 4, with 9 bases in between. Germline V lookup: CDR1 MDHEN, CDR2 SYDVKM. This CDR3 comprises 13 residues. CDR3 protein: CASSLVGAYGYTF. DNA for the CDR3: TGTGCCAGCAGTTTGGTGGGGGCCTATGGCTACACCTTC.

The chain uses TRBV2 and TRBJ2-5; 15 bases are a match to TRBD2. Germline V lookup: CDR1 SNHLY, CDR2 FYNNEI. V dropped 3 bases and J dropped 5; count of bases not matched to a gene: 1. The CDR3 runs to 15 residues. CDR3 in DNA: TGTGCCAGCAGTGAGGGACTAGCGGGAGGCGAGACCCAGTACTTC. Its translation: CASSEGLAGGETQYF.

The V gene is TRBV7-2, the J gene TRBJ2-7, with D possibly being TRBD2 (6 bases). CDR3 length: 13 amino acids. Per germline, CDR1 SGHTA and CDR2 FQGNSA. Between the trimmed V and J ends, which lost 5 bases and 2 bases, there was a span of 10 bases. The CDR3 loop reads CASSRTSPYEQYF. Here the CDR3 DNA reads TGTGCCAGCAGCCGAACTAGCCCCTACGAGCAGTACTTC.

The genes are TRBV6-1 and TRBJ2-5; 8 nucleotides match TRBD2. V was clipped by 10 bases and J by 5 bases; unmatched bases: 9. The CDR3 loop spans 13 amino acids. Germline loops: CDR1 MNHNS, CDR2 SASEGT. The CDR3 DNA reads as TGTGCCACCGGGGGGGACATAAGGGAGACCCAGTACTTC. This codes for CATGGDIRETQYF.

The chain couples TRBV7-9 to TRBJ2-5; 8 nucleotides match TRBD1. Germline V lookup: CDR1 SEHNR, CDR2 FQNEAQ (reference sequence). This CDR3 is 15 amino acids long. Trimming cost V 6 bases and J 2 bases; bases outside gene matches: 8. CDR3 residues: CASSPRTGLQETQYF. CDR3 bases: TGTGCCAGCAGTCCTAGGACAGGGTTGCAAGAGACCCAGTACTTC.